This T cell receptor (beta chain) came from a study of early T cells in non-severe SARS-CoV-2 infection. The protocol attached unique molecular identifiers to individual cDNA molecules. TCRdb re-derived calls from the 5' RACE reads in MiXCR, one entry per CDR3 protein. Seen here are tens of thousands of distinct CDR3 sequences, under 15% observed once, and the top ten hold around 4.5%. Ten or more counts support this clonotype. Its antigen is still unknown. The CDR3 is 12 residues long. Germline loops: CDR1 DFQATT, CDR2 SNEGSKA (reference sequence). The ends were cut back, 8 bases at V and 12 bases at J, with 17 bases in the middle. Broader study findings: Matching with VDJdb favored anti-spike CD8 responses (missing private and CD4 specificities).

The rearrangement joins TRBV20-1 to TRBJ2-6; no reliable D call. This clonotype originated in an adult who was a healthcare worker with PCR-confirmed SARS-CoV-2 infection or an uninfected control (not recorded which). Sequenced sample: whole blood. The CDR3: CSTEPFPTVLTF. As DNA, the CDR3 is TGCAGTACCGAACCATTTCCCACCGTCCTGACTTTC.